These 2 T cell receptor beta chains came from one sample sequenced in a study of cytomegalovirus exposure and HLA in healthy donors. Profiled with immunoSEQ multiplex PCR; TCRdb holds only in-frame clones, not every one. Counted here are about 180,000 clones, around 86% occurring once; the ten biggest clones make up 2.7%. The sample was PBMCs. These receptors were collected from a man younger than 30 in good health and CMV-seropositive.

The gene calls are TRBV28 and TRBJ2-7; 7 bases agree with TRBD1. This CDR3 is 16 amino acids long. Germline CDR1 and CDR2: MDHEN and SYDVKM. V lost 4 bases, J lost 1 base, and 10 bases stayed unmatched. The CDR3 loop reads CASSSAYPGQSYEQYF. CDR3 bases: TGTGCCAGCAGTTCCGCTTACCCGGGACAGTCCTACGAGCAGTACTTC.

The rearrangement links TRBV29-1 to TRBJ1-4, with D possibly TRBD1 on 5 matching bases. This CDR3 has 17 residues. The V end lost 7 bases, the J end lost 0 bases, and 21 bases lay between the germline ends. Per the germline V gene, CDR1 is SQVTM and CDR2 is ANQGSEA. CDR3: CSARRGWGTATNEKLFF. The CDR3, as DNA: TGCAGCGCCCGTAGGGGCTGGGGTACCGCAACTAATGAAAAACTGTTTTTT.